Presented here are 24 T cell receptor beta chains from one specimen sequenced in a study of blood T cell repertoires in COVID-19. Method: immunoSEQ multiplex PCR; TCRdb's copy keeps in-frame clones and lacks some. Found here are roughly 400,000 clones, nearly 90% of them singletons; the top ten hold approximately 1.5%. Sequenced: PBMCs or T cells enriched from blood (not recorded which). The receptor source for this set is a woman between 18 and 29 years old who had been exposed to COVID-19.

The gene calls are TRBV7-9 and TRBJ1-2, with D possibly matching TRBD1 (5 bases). Germline V gene lookup returns CDR1 SEHNR and CDR2 FQNEAQ (reference sequence). This CDR3 spans 14 amino acids. With 1 base removed from V and 2 bases from J, the gap between germline ends came to 8 bases. CDR3 coding DNA: TGTGCCAGCAGCTTAGAACAGGTAAACTATGGCTACACCTTC. Translating it yields CASSLEQVNYGYTF.

The chain couples TRBV28 to TRBJ1-2; TRBD1 matches at 9 bases. The germline V gene has CDR1 MDHEN and CDR2 SYDVKM. With 6 bases clipped from V and 6 bases from J, the junction kept 8 bases outside the gene matches. CDR3 size: 14 residues. The CDR3 DNA reads TGTGCCAGCAGACGAACCGGGACAGGGAATGGCTACACCTTC. This gives the protein CASRRTGTGNGYTF.

The chain recombines TRBV19 with TRBJ2-6, with D tentatively TRBD1 (6 bases). Trimming left V 6 bases short and J 0 bases short, with 12 bases between. The CDR3 covers 16 residues. CDR1 is LNHDA, CDR2 SQIVND, per germline (reference sequence). CDR3: CASSYTGSSGANVLTF. The CDR3 nucleotides are TGTGCCAGTAGCTACACAGGGAGCTCTGGGGCCAACGTCCTGACTTTC. The full variable domain, rest sourced from reference TRBV19 and TRBJ2-6, is DGGITQSPKYLFRKEGQNVTLSCEQNLNHDAMYWYRQDPGQGLRLIYYSQIVNDFQKGDIAEGYSVSREKKESFPLTVTSAQKNPTAFYLCASSYTGSSGANVLTFGAGSRLTVL.

CDR3 nucleotide sequence: TGTGCCAGCAGTACCGCCGGGACAGGAAATTCACCCCTCCACTTT. Residues: CASSTAGTGNSPLHF. The V and J genes are TRBV28 and TRBJ1-6; 8 positions match TRBD1. Per the germline V gene, CDR1 is MDHEN and CDR2 is SYDVKM. CDR3 size: 15 residues. J was trimmed by 7 bases and V by 5 bases; bases with no gene match: 7.

The gene calls are TRBV6-5 and TRBJ2-5; possible D gene TRBD1, 6 bases. The CDR3 totals 16 residues. The germline V gene encodes CDR1 MNHEY and CDR2 SVGAGI. V lost 4 bases, J lost 5 bases, and 20 bases lay in between. The DNA for the CDR3 is TGTGCCAGCAGTTCCGCAGCAGGGGCCTACCCTGAGACCCAGTACTTC. Protein: CASSSAAGAYPETQYF.

This chain connects TRBV20-1 to TRBJ1-5, with 9 bases fitting TRBD1. The CDR3 runs to 16 residues. Germline CDR1 DFQATT, CDR2 SNEGSKA (reference sequence). V lost 4 bases and J lost 4; bases outside the gene matches: 11. CDR3 nucleotides: TGCAGTGCTATTGACTCCGGGACAGGGAGTAATCAGCCCCAGCATTTT. Residues: CSAIDSGTGSNQPQHF.

The chain carries TRBV6-5 and TRBJ1-4; D not resolved. V shed 2 bases and J shed 7 bases, with 14 bases lying between them. This CDR3 comprises 15 residues. CDR1 is MNHEY, CDR2 SVGAGI, per germline. CDR3 loop: CASSYGGGWGEKLFF. CDR3 coding DNA: TGTGCCAGCAGTTACGGAGGAGGATGGGGTGAAAAACTGTTTTTT.

The rearrangement links TRBV4-1 to TRBJ2-1, with D possibly being TRBD1 (6 bases). The germline gives CDR1 MGHRA, CDR2 YSYEKL. The ends were cut back, 0 bases at V and 1 base at J, with 10 bases in the middle. The CDR3 totals 16 residues. CDR3 in DNA: TGCGCCAGCAGCCAAGATGAGGACAGTTCCTACAATGAGCAGTTCTTC. This encodes CASSQDEDSSYNEQFF.

This clone was recorded once. J is TRBJ2-7 and V is TRBV5-1; D is uncertain. The CDR3 is made up of 13 amino acids. Trimming removed 1 base at V and 0 bases at J, with 5 bases between. Germline V gene sequence: CDR1 SGHRS, CDR2 YFSETQ. The CDR3 DNA reads as TGCGCCAGCAGCTTGATGAGCTCCTACGAGCAGTACTTC. Translating gives CASSLMSSYEQYF.

To note about this clone: The junction differs from germline at one of its ends, possibly a read error. The genes are TRBV7-9 and TRBJ1-1; a weak D match, TRBD1 (5 bases). Germline CDR1 is SEHNR and CDR2 is FQNEAQ (reference sequence). This CDR3 has 12 amino acids. CDR3 DNA sequence: TGTGCCGGCAGGGCCATGAACACTGAAGCTTTCTTT. Translation gives CAGRAMNTEAFF.

V is TRBV7-2 and J is TRBJ1-1; TRBD1 agrees at 8 bases. CDR1 and CDR2 from the germline V gene are SGHTA and FQGNSA. The length of the CDR3 is 14 residues. Unmatched junction bases numbered 8, after V lost 8 bases and J lost 3 bases. Written as DNA, the CDR3 is TGTGCCAGCGGCCAGGGGGCTATTTACACTGAAGCTTTCTTT. This codes for CASGQGAIYTEAFF.

The table lists this clone with a few counts. The rearrangement links TRBV6-5 to TRBJ1-1; tentative D call: TRBD1 (5 bases). Germline V gene sequence: CDR1 MNHEY, CDR2 SVGAGI. CDR3 size: 13 residues. The V end lost 3 bases, the J end lost 1 base, and 6 bases lay between the germline ends. The DNA for the CDR3 is TGTGCCAGCAGTTATACAGGGAACACTGAAGCTTTCTTT. Protein sequence: CASSYTGNTEAFF.

The chain links TRBV12-3 or TRBV12-4 to TRBJ1-5; D unclear. V shed 6 bases and J shed 4 bases, with 10 bases lying between them. The length of the CDR3 is 13 residues. CDR3: CASRLNLNQPQHF. DNA for the CDR3: TGTGCCAGCAGACTAAACCTGAATCAGCCCCAGCATTTT.

V and J are TRBV28 and TRBJ1-5; D unresolved. V lost 2 bases to trimming and J lost 9 bases, with 14 bases between them. Germline CDR1 is MDHEN and CDR2 is SYDVKM. This CDR3 has 14 residues. CDR3 DNA sequence: TGTGCCAGCAGTTTAGAGGGTAACTCGGTGCCCCAGCATTTT. This gives the protein CASSLEGNSVPQHF.

V usage is TRBV6-5 and J usage is TRBJ2-3; 9 bases match TRBD2. CDR3 length: 16 amino acids. The V gene's germline CDR1 is MNHEY and CDR2 SVGAGI. Unmatched junction bases numbered 6, after V lost 4 bases and J lost 1 base. Here the CDR3 DNA reads TGTGCCAGCAGTTTGACCCTAGCGGGACGCACAGATACGCAGTATTTT. Amino acid sequence: CASSLTLAGRTDTQYF.

The CDR3 loop is CAWRRGNEKLFF. CDR3 in DNA: TGTGCCTGGCGTCGGGGGAATGAAAAACTGTTTTTT. The chain has TRBV30 and TRBJ1-4; the D gene is possibly TRBD1 (5 bases). V was pared by 5 bases and J by 5 bases, with 9 bases between. CDR1 and CDR2 from the germline V gene are GTSNPN and SVGIG (reference sequence). This CDR3 is 12 amino acids long.

This clone was counted a few times. The chain couples TRBV2 to TRBJ1-6; possibly TRBD1 for D (6 bases). Trimming removed 8 bases from V and 0 bases from J, with 14 bases in between. CDR1 is SNHLY, CDR2 FYNNEI, per germline. CDR3 size: 16 residues. Here the CDR3 reads CASDFDRSSYNSPLHF. The CDR3 DNA sequence: TGTGCCAGCGACTTCGACAGGAGCTCCTATAATTCACCCCTCCACTTT.

This clone was detected only a few times. V and J are TRBV24-1 and TRBJ2-6; D possibly corresponds to TRBD2 (5 bases). Germline CDR1 reads KGHDR; CDR2 reads SFDVKD. This CDR3 region has 16 residues. The V gene lost 7 bases and the J gene lost 0 bases, with 12 bases spanning the gap. The DNA for the CDR3 is TGTGCCACCAGCCCAGTGGGAGCCTCTGGGGCCAACGTCCTGACTTTC. This codes for CATSPVGASGANVLTF.

The CDR3: CASSDSRQGKQPQHF. Here the CDR3 DNA reads TGTGCCAGCAGTGACTCAAGACAGGGGAAGCAGCCCCAGCATTTT. The chain employs TRBV25-1 and TRBJ1-5, with 8 bases matching TRBD1. The CDR3 loop spans 15 amino acids. CDR1 MGHDK and CDR2 SYGVNS come from the germline V gene. Trimming removed 3 bases from V and 7 bases from J; junction bases left unmatched: 8.

The CDR3 spells CASSLLGTGGGEQYF. As DNA, the CDR3 is TGTGCCAGCAGTTTATTAGGGACAGGGGGCGGCGAGCAGTACTTC. The chain combines TRBV28 with TRBJ2-7, with 12 nucleotides matching TRBD1. Trimming cost V 1 base and J 6 bases; bases outside gene matches: 4. From germline, CDR1 is MDHEN and CDR2 SYDVKM. This CDR3 spans 15 amino acids.

The chain has TRBV10-3 and TRBJ1-1; possibly TRBD1 for D (6 bases). Germline CDR1 reads ENHRY; CDR2 reads SYGVKD. The CDR3 contains 14 residues. V was cut by 3 bases and J by 3 bases, with 11 bases left in between. The DNA for the CDR3 is TGTGCCATCAGTGACACAGGGTGGGACACTGAAGCTTTCTTT. Protein product: CAISDTGWDTEAFF.

This chain joins TRBV24-1 and TRBJ2-7, with D uncertain. The CDR3 length is 12 residues. Germline V gene data show CDR1 as KGHDR and CDR2 as SFDVKD. Deletions cut 3 bases from V and 3 bases from J, with 5 bases between. CDR3 bases: TGTGCCACCAGTGATAGCCTCTACGAGCAGTACTTC. It is translated as CATSDSLYEQYF.

V is TRBV28 and J is TRBJ2-7, with TRBD2 matching over 10 bases. The CDR3 covers 15 residues. Trimming took 5 bases from V and 2 from J; bases not matched to a gene: 6. Per the germline V gene, CDR1 is MDHEN and CDR2 is SYDVKM. The CDR3, as DNA: TGTGCCAGCAGTCTAGCGGGAGTTGGGACCTACGAGCAGTACTTC. It translates to CASSLAGVGTYEQYF. The complete variable domain, with remaining parts taken from reference TRBV28 and TRBJ2-7, reads DVKVTQSSRYLVKRTGEKVFLECVQDMDHENMFWYRQDPGLGLRLIYFSYDVKMKEKGDIPEGYSVSREKKERFSLILESASTNQTSMYLCASSLAGVGTYEQYFGPGTRLTVT.

This rearrangement joins TRBV10-3 to TRBJ2-1; 8 bases align to TRBD2. Germline loops: CDR1 ENHRY, CDR2 SYGVKD. J was trimmed by 1 base and V by 4 bases; bases with no gene match: 6. CDR3 length equals 16 residues. CDR3 DNA sequence: TGTGCCATCAGTGGGCAGAGCGGGAGTTCCTACAATGAGCAGTTCTTC. It translates to CAISGQSGSSYNEQFF.